One T cell receptor (beta chain) is described in this entry. The antigen is undetermined. A second PCR of roughly 6 to 12 cycles used a sample-barcoded 5' primer and a J-beta primer mix. TCRdb reprocessed the 5' RACE reads via MiXCR and lists one record per CDR3 protein. This sample has around 900,000 distinct CDR3 sequences, with 51% found just once. This entry belongs to a study of blood T cells in healthy people across ages. Study-wide results and limits: A greater number of naive CD4+ cells and higher diversity distinguished long-lived donors from aged donors. Unsorted PBMCs ruled out conclusive naive versus antigen-experienced comparison.

This CDR3 has 13 amino acids. Germline CDR1 is ENHRY and CDR2 is SYGVKD. V was shortened by 6 bases and J by 1 base, with 10 bases between the two germline ends. Peripheral blood from each donor was collected in a volume of approximately 9.5 milliliters. This chain links TRBV10-3 with TRBJ2-7; D is undetermined. Specimen: blood. The clonotype comes from an older woman in good health. The CDR3 region is CAIRVDGSYEQYF. The CDR3 coding sequence is TGTGCCATCAGGGTGGACGGGTCCTACGAGCAGTACTTC.